This entry lists 20 T cell receptor beta chains sequenced from one sample in a study of regulatory T cells in long-lasting Graves disease (dated by TCRdb to the early 2020s). The library was built by means of multiplex PCR. TCRdb records Illumina HiSeq 4000 as the sequencer. TCR beta libraries were built with iRepertoire HTBI primers and Arm-PCR amplification of CDR3 regions. Through fastp at Q25 and MiXCR, TCRdb rebuilt clones from the public reads, retaining in-frame beta chains. Each CDR3 protein gets just one entry, which takes the most common genes and DNA from the rows behind it. The sample yields hundreds of thousands of distinct CDR3 sequences; about 20% were counted once. The ten largest clones add up to 7.8% of the sample. Per the publication, the time point label means: persistent/refractory GD, antithyroid drugs over 5 years with positive TRAb. RNA was extracted from PBMCs in TRIzol for both TCR sequencing and RNA sequencing.

The specimen comprised peripheral blood mononuclear cells (PBMCs), sampled when the disease was refractory, from a patient treated with antithyroid drugs. These receptors were taken from a female donor with Graves disease.

The rearrangement links TRBV29-1 to TRBJ1-5; D not resolved. V lost 6 bases to trimming and J lost 0 bases, with 12 bases between them. This CDR3 has 14 amino acids. CDR1 SQVTM and CDR2 ANQGSEA come from the germline V gene. This chain's CDR3 is CSVPLQYSNQPQHF. In DNA form, the CDR3 reads TGCAGCGTCCCCCTCCAGTATAGCAATCAGCCCCAGCATTTT.

This clonotype was observed a handful of times. This rearrangement joins TRBV29-1 to TRBJ1-1, with TRBD1 as a possible D gene (6 bases). Trimming shortened V by 6 bases and J by 4 bases, and 18 bases separated the two germline ends. This CDR3 contains 14 residues. Per the germline V gene, CDR1 is SQVTM and CDR2 is ANQGSEA. Here the CDR3 reads CSVTITGSRTEAFF. In DNA form, the CDR3 reads TGCAGCGTGACTATTACAGGGTCGCGCACTGAAGCTTTCTTT.

The rearrangement uses TRBV20-1 and TRBJ2-7; D gene uncertain. Germline V gene sequence: CDR1 DFQATT, CDR2 SNEGSKA (reference sequence). CDR3 size: 13 residues. V lost 5 bases and J 4 bases, leaving 15 bases between the germline ends. CDR3: CSAYSRHTYEQYF. The DNA for the CDR3 is TGCAGTGCTTACTCTCGACACACTTACGAGCAGTACTTC.

This clonotype has ten or more counts. The rearrangement links TRBV7-9 to TRBJ2-7; D is perhaps TRBD1 (6 bases). CDR1 and CDR2 (germline): SEHNR, FQNEAQ (reference sequence). The CDR3 consists of 15 residues. The V gene lost 7 bases and the J gene lost 6 bases, with 22 bases spanning the gap. CDR3 amino acids: CASKPGNDRSGEQYF. The CDR3 DNA reads as TGTGCCAGCAAACCTGGGAATGACAGGTCGGGCGAGCAGTACTTC.

This clonotype was seen many times. The rearrangement joins TRBV12-3 or TRBV12-4 to TRBJ1-2; 7 positions match TRBD1. The CDR3 is 13 amino acids. The V gene end was trimmed by 4 bases and the J gene end by 10 bases; junction bases not matched to a gene: 9. The CDR3 DNA is TGTGCCAGCAGTTCAAAAAGACAGGGCTACTACACCTTC. Amino acids: CASSSKRQGYYTF.

This clonotype was observed a handful of times. The chain combines TRBV11-2 with TRBJ2-2; TRBD2 matches at 13 bases. Germline values: CDR1 SGHAT, CDR2 FQNNGV. The CDR3 is 16 residues long. The V gene end was trimmed by 5 bases and the J gene end by 4 bases; junction bases not matched to a gene: 4. In DNA, the CDR3 is TGTGCCAGCAGCGGACTAGCGGGAGTAAGCACCGGGGAGCTGTTTTTT. Residues: CASSGLAGVSTGELFF.

This clonotype came up many times. The gene calls are TRBV28 and TRBJ2-7; 7 bases are shared with TRBD2. The germline gives CDR1 MDHEN, CDR2 SYDVKM. V was clipped by 7 bases and J by 6 bases; unmatched bases: 6. CDR3 length equals 12 residues. The CDR3 nucleotides read TGTGCCAGCAACGGGGGGACTGGCGAGCAGTACTTC. It encodes CASNGGTGEQYF.

This clonotype was seen many times. V and J are TRBV28 and TRBJ2-6, with D tentatively TRBD1 (6 bases). The germline V gene has CDR1 MDHEN and CDR2 SYDVKM. Trimming pared 4 bases from V and 0 bases from J, leaving 10 bases between. The CDR3 loop spans 16 amino acids. The CDR3 loop is CASSSYRVSGANVLTF. In DNA form, the CDR3 reads TGTGCCAGCAGTTCGTACAGGGTCTCTGGGGCCAACGTCCTGACTTTC.

This chain joins TRBV7-6 and TRBJ2-5, with 8 nucleotides matching TRBD2. The CDR3 runs to 17 residues. The germline V gene encodes CDR1 SGHVS and CDR2 FNYEAQ. After removal of 2 bases from V and 6 bases from J, the junction contained 14 bases not matched to a gene. CDR3 region: CASSLPLRGGGLKTQYF. CDR3 DNA: TGTGCCAGCAGCTTACCTTTACGGGGGGGGGGGTTGAAGACCCAGTACTTC.

This clonotype was counted between two and nine times. The chain is built from TRBV18 and TRBJ1-1; TRBD1 matches 10 bases. The CDR3 has 16 amino acids. V shed 3 bases, J shed 3 bases, and the junction held 7 bases outside the gene matches. Looked up from germline, CDR1 is KGHSH and CDR2 is LQKENI. CDR3 nucleotide sequence: TGTGCCAGCTCACCTATCGGGACAGGGGAGGACACTGAAGCTTTCTTT. Its protein product is CASSPIGTGEDTEAFF. The full variable domain, with the rest looked up from reference TRBV18 and TRBJ1-1, is NAGVMQNPRHLVRRRGQEARLRCSPMKGHSHVYWYRQLPEEGLKFMVYLQKENIIDESGMPKERFSAEFPKEGPSILRIQQVVRGDSAAYFCASSPIGTGEDTEAFFGQGTRLTVV.

The genes are TRBV27 and TRBJ2-1, with 9 positions matching TRBD2. Losses at the gene ends were 3 bases for V and 9 bases for J; bases not matched to a gene: 6. Germline values: CDR1 MNHEY, CDR2 SMNVEV (reference sequence). The CDR3 consists of 14 residues. The CDR3 loop is CASSFSSGRSEQFF. Written as DNA, the CDR3 is TGTGCCAGCAGTTTCAGTAGCGGGAGAAGTGAGCAGTTCTTC.

This clonotype was observed at least ten times. The V gene is TRBV12-3 or TRBV12-4, the J gene TRBJ1-3; possible D gene TRBD1, 6 bases. Between the trimmed V and J ends, which lost 6 bases and 4 bases, there was a span of 13 bases. The CDR3 covers 14 residues. The CDR3 DNA reads as TGTGCCAGCAGCTTACAGGGCCCGGGAAACACCATATATTTT. This gives the protein CASSLQGPGNTIYF.

The J gene is TRBJ2-1, the V gene TRBV2; TRBD1 aligns across 10 bases. V trimming: 1 base; J trimming: 9 bases; junction bases outside the gene matches: 6. The CDR3 is 15 residues long. Per germline, CDR1 SNHLY and CDR2 FYNNEI. The CDR3 loop is CASSEGTGGWGEQFF. CDR3 nucleotide sequence: TGTGCCAGCAGTGAAGGGACAGGGGGATGGGGTGAGCAGTTCTTC. The full variable domain, its missing parts supplied by reference TRBV2 and TRBJ2-1, is EPEVTQTPSHQVTQMGQEVILRCVPISNHLYFYWYRQILGQKVEFLVSFYNNEISEKSEIFDDQFSVERPDGSNFTLKIRSTKLEDSAMYFCASSEGTGGWGEQFFGPGTRLTVL.

The chain employs TRBV6-4 and TRBJ2-4; no reliable D call. The germline V gene has CDR1 MRHNA and CDR2 SNTAGT. The CDR3 contains 13 residues. CDR3 bases: TGTCCGGTCCGTGTTATTTTAAAAAACATTCAGTACTTC. Protein product: CPVRVILKNIQYF.

For this clonotype: This may be a read error, as it is one base from a much larger clone. The V gene is TRBV6-8, the J gene TRBJ1-2, with D tentatively TRBD1 (6 bases). Germline CDR1 and CDR2: MNHGY and SAAAGT. The germline V and J ends were trimmed by 0 bases and 13 bases, with 18 bases remaining between them. CDR3 length: 14 residues. This chain's CDR3 is CASSYSRTDEVCTF. The CDR3 DNA follows: TGTGCCAGCAGTTACTCCCGGACAGACGAGGTTTGCACCTTC.

This clonotype has ten or more counts. This sequence joins TRBV7-2 and TRBJ2-2; D assignment may be TRBD1 or TRBD2 (5 bases each). The CDR3 covers 13 residues. The V gene's germline CDR1 is SGHTA and CDR2 FQGNSA. V lost 10 bases and J 3 bases, leaving 12 bases between the germline ends. CDR3 bases: TGTGCCATCATGGGGGACGACACCGGGGAGCTGTTTTTT. Translated: CAIMGDDTGELFF.

This clonotype was seen many times. The rearrangement links TRBV10-3 to TRBJ2-2; the match to TRBD2 covers 11 bases. The CDR3 spans 15 residues. Germline lookup yields CDR1 ENHRY and CDR2 SYGVKD. V dropped 3 bases and J dropped 6; count of bases not matched to a gene: 3. CDR3 amino acids: CAISDLAGGPGELFF. CDR3 DNA sequence: TGTGCCATCAGTGACTTAGCGGGAGGGCCCGGGGAGCTGTTTTTT.

This clonotype was counted at least ten times. The V gene is TRBV5-1, the J gene TRBJ2-7, with 8 bases that match TRBD1. There are 15 residues in the CDR3. CDR1 and CDR2 (germline): SGHRS, YFSETQ. The V gene end was trimmed by 4 bases and the J gene end by 0 bases; junction bases not matched to a gene: 6. CDR3 region: CASSPGQGRSYEQYF. CDR3 in DNA: TGCGCCAGCAGCCCCGGACAGGGCCGCTCCTACGAGCAGTACTTC. Variable domain in full (rest from reference TRBV5-1 and TRBJ2-7): KAGVTQTPRYLIKTRGQQVTLSCSPISGHRSVSWYQQTPGQGLQFLFEYFSETQRNKGNFPGRFSGRQFSNSRSEMNVSTLELGDSALYLCASSPGQGRSYEQYFGPGTRLTVT.

This clonotype was seen many times. The chain has TRBV24-1 and TRBJ1-2, with a weak D call TRBD1 (6 bases). The germline gives CDR1 KGHDR, CDR2 SFDVKD. Trimming took 3 bases from V and 8 from J, leaving 15 bases between them. The CDR3 has 14 residues. CDR3 residues: CATSDEGPGAGYTF. DNA of the CDR3: TGTGCCACCAGTGATGAGGGGCCAGGGGCCGGCTACACCTTC.

This clonotype occurred a few times. The rearrangement joins TRBV20-1 to TRBJ2-7; 8 positions match TRBD1. Germline trimming cut 5 bases from V and 3 bases from J; bases unmatched to any gene: 9. The CDR3 spans 14 residues. Germline lookup yields CDR1 DFQATT and CDR2 SNEGSKA (reference sequence). Here the CDR3 reads CSALNDRGHYEQYF. CDR3 sequence (DNA): TGCAGTGCTCTGAACGACAGGGGACACTACGAGCAGTACTTC.